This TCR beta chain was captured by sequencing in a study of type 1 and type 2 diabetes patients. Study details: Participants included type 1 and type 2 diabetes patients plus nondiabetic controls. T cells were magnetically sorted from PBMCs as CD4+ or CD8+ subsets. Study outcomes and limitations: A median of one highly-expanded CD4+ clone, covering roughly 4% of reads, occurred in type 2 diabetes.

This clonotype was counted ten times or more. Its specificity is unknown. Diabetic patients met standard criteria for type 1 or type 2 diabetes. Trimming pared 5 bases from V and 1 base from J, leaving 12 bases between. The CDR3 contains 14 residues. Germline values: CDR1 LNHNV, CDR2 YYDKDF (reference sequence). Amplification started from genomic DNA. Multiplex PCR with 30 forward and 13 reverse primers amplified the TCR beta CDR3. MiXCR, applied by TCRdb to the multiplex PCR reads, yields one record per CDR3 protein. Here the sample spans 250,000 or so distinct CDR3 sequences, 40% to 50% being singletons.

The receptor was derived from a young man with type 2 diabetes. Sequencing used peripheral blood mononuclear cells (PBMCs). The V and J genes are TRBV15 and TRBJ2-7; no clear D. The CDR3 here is CATSSRQRSYEQYF. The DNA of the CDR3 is TGTGCCACCAGCTCAAGGCAGAGATCCTACGAGCAGTACTTC.